These 10 T cell receptor beta chains were all obtained from the same sample, sequenced in a study of vaccination and CD4 T cells after COVID-19. The treatment denotes: approximately 11-day PBMC culture with coronavirus spike peptide pools or control peptides (ViraFEST assay). The Oncomine TCR Beta short-read assay sequenced DNA from cultured CD4+ T cells. TCRdb re-called the PCR reads with MiXCR, one entry per CDR3 protein. The table records some 18,000 distinct CDR3 sequences, less than 60% of them present only once. Their antigens are not known. The starting material was CD4+ T cells from blood, cultured in vitro, obtained after SARS-CoV-2 vaccination. Source of these receptors: a human donor who had recovered from COVID-19.

This rearrangement joins TRBV19 to TRBJ1-6; D is unresolved. Trimming pared 5 bases from V and 7 bases from J, leaving 6 bases between. CDR1 LNHDA and CDR2 SQIVND come from the germline V gene (reference sequence). The CDR3 consists of 12 residues. CDR3 region: CASSGSNSPLHF. For the CDR3, the DNA is TGTGCCAGTAGTGGTTCCAATTCACCCCTCCACTTT. Full variable domain (outside the CDR3, taken from reference TRBV19 and TRBJ1-6): DGGITQSPKYLFRKEGQNVTLSCEQNLNHDAMYWYRQDPGQGLRLIYYSQIVNDFQKGDIAEGYSVSREKKESFPLTVTSAQKNPTAFYLCASSGSNSPLHFGNGTRLTVT.

This clonotype was seen a handful of times. The chain uses TRBV27 and TRBJ2-2, with D unresolved. The germline V and J ends were trimmed by 2 bases and 3 bases, with 10 bases remaining between them. CDR1 is MNHEY and CDR2 is SMNVEV in the germline V gene (reference sequence). This CDR3 region has 15 residues. This chain's CDR3 is CASSLTRIYTGELFF. CDR3 nucleotides: TGTGCCAGCAGTTTAACCAGGATTTACACCGGGGAGCTGTTTTTT.

The J gene is TRBJ2-3, the V gene TRBV27, with D uncertain. CDR1 is MNHEY and CDR2 is SMNVEV in the germline V gene (reference sequence). This CDR3 has 15 amino acids. V was shortened by 5 bases and J by 6 bases, with 18 bases between the two germline ends. The CDR3, as DNA: TGTGCCAGCAGTCCGCGCGGCATACTCACGGATACGCAGTATTTT. Its translation: CASSPRGILTDTQYF.

The chain links TRBV6-2 or TRBV6-3 to TRBJ2-3, with 7 bases fitting TRBD1. CDR3 length: 16 residues. V lost 2 bases to trimming and J lost 6 bases; unmatched junction nucleotides: 11. From germline, CDR1 is MNHEY and CDR2 SVGEGT. The CDR3 sequence is CASSYEDRRLGDTQYF. CDR3 nucleotide sequence: TGTGCCAGCAGTTACGAGGACAGGCGGCTCGGGGATACGCAGTATTTT.

The chain carries TRBV20-1 and TRBJ1-2; maybe TRBD1 (5 bases). The CDR3 totals 13 residues. Germline V CDR1 and CDR2: DFQATT, SNEGSKA (reference sequence). V was shortened by 6 bases and J by 5 bases, with 16 bases between the two germline ends. In DNA, the CDR3 is TGCAGTGCCCAAGTCCCGGGACTTTATGGCTACACCTTC. This codes for CSAQVPGLYGYTF.

The chain combines TRBV9 with TRBJ1-2; 8 positions match TRBD1. The CDR3 runs 13 residues. V shed 4 bases, J shed 11 bases, and the junction held 10 bases outside the gene matches. Germline V CDR1 and CDR2: SGDLS, YYNGEE. The CDR3 DNA reads as TGTGCCAGCAGCTCGAGGACAGGGTGGGAATACACCTTC. It translates to CASSSRTGWEYTF.

V gene TRBV7-2 combines with J gene TRBJ1-2; TRBD1 aligns across 8 bases. The germline V gene encodes CDR1 SGHTA and CDR2 FQGNSA. Trimming removed 6 bases from V and 0 bases from J; junction bases left unmatched: 3. This CDR3 has 14 amino acids. CDR3 loop: CASSPGGANYGYTF. In DNA, the CDR3 is TGTGCCAGCAGTCCAGGGGGCGCTAACTATGGCTACACCTTC.

This clonotype was recorded a few times. The V call is TRBV19, the J call TRBJ1-2; D gene ambiguous. This CDR3 contains 14 residues. CDR1 and CDR2 (germline): LNHDA, SQIVND (reference sequence). V was clipped by 3 bases and J by 4 bases, with 12 bases between them. The CDR3 is CASSIEVKGYGYTF. The CDR3 nucleotides read TGTGCCAGTAGTATTGAGGTCAAGGGCTATGGCTACACCTTC. Complete variable domain (other parts from reference TRBV19 and TRBJ1-2): DGGITQSPKYLFRKEGQNVTLSCEQNLNHDAMYWYRQDPGQGLRLIYYSQIVNDFQKGDIAEGYSVSREKKESFPLTVTSAQKNPTAFYLCASSIEVKGYGYTFGSGTRLTVV.

The CDR3 spells CASSWTRQGEDGYTF. CDR3 coding DNA: TGTGCCAGCAGCTGGACTCGACAGGGAGAAGATGGCTACACCTTC. V usage is TRBV7-8 and J usage is TRBJ1-2; TRBD1 matches 7 bases. Germline lookup yields CDR1 SGHVS and CDR2 FQNEAQ. Trimming removed 4 bases from V and 6 bases from J; junction bases left unmatched: 11. This CDR3 is 15 amino acids long.

The chain is built from TRBV20-1 and TRBJ2-3, with TRBD2 matching 15 bases. There are 18 residues in the CDR3. V lost 3 bases to trimming and J lost 0 bases; unmatched junction nucleotides: 7. The germline V gene has CDR1 DFQATT and CDR2 SNEGSKA (reference sequence). The CDR3 here is CSASLPGLAGGSTDTQYF. The DNA for the CDR3 is TGCAGTGCTAGTCTACCGGGACTAGCGGGGGGCAGCACAGATACGCAGTATTTT.